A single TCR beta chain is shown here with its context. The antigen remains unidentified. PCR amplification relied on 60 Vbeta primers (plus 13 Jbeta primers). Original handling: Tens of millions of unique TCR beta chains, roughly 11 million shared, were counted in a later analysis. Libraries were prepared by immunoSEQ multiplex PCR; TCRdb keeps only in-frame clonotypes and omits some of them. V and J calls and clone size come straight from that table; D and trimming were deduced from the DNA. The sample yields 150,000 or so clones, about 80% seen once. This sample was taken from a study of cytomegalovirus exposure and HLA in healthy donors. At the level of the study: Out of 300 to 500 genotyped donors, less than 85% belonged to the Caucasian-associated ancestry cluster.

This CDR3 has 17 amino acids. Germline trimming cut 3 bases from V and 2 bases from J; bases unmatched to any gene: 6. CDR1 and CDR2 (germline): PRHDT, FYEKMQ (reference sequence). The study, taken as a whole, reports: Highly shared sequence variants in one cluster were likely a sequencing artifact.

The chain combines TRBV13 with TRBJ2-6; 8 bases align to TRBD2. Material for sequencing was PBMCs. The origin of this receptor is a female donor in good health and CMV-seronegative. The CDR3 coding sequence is TGTGCCAGCAGCTTTCGGGGGGGCCTGGCTGGGGCCAACGTCCTGACTTTC. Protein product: CASSFRGGLAGANVLTF.